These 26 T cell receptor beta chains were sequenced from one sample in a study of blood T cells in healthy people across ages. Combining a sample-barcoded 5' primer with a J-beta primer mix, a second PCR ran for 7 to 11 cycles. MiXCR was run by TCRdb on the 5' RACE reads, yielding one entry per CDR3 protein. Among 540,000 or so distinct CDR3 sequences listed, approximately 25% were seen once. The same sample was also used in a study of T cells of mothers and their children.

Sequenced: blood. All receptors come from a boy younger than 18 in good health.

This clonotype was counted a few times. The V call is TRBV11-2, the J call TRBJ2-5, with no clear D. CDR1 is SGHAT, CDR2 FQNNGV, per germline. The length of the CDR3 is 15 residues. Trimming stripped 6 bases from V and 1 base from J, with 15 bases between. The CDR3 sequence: CASSGTVGSQETQYF. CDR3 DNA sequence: TGTGCCAGCAGTGGAACAGTTGGAAGCCAAGAGACCCAGTACTTC.

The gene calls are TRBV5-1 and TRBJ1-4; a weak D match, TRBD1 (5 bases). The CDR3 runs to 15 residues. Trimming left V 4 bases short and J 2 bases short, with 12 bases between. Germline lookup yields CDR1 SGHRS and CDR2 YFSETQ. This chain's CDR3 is CASSARTSTNEKLFF. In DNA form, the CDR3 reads TGCGCCAGCAGCGCCCGGACATCGACTAATGAAAAACTGTTTTTT.

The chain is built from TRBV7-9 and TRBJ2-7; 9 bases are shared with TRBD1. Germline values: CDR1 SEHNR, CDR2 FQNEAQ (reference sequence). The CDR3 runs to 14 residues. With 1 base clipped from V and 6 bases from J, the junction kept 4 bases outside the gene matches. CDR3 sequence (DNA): TGTGCCAGCAGCTTAGGGGACAGGGTAGCCGAGCAGTACTTC. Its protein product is CASSLGDRVAEQYF. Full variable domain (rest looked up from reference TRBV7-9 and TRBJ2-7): DTGVSQNPRHKITKRGQNVTFRCDPISEHNRLYWYRQTLGQGPEFLTYFQNEAQLEKSRLLSDRFSAERPKGSFSTLEIQRTEQGDSAMYLCASSLGDRVAEQYFGPGTRLTVT.

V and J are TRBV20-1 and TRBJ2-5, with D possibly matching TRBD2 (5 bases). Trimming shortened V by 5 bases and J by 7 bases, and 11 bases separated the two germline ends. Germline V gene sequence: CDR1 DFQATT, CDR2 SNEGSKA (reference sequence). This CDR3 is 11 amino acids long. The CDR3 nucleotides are TGCAGTGCTGGAGGAAACGGGACCCAGTACTTC. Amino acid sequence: CSAGGNGTQYF.

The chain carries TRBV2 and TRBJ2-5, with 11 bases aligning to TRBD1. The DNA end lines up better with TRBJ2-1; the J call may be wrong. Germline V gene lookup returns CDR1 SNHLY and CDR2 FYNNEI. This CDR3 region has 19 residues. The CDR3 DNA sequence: TGTGCCAGCAGTGGGGCCCAGGACAGGGGGCACCCTAGGGGTAATGAGCAGTTCTTC. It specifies CASSGAQDRGHPRGNEQFF.

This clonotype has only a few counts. CDR3 region: CSAREDRGNYGYTF. In DNA, the CDR3 is TGCAGTGCTAGAGAAGACAGGGGTAACTATGGCTACACCTTC. This sequence joins TRBV20-1 and TRBJ1-2; the match to TRBD1 covers 8 bases. The CDR3 runs 14 residues. V shed 0 bases, J shed 1 base, and the junction held 1 base outside the gene matches. Germline values: CDR1 DFQATT, CDR2 SNEGSKA (reference sequence).

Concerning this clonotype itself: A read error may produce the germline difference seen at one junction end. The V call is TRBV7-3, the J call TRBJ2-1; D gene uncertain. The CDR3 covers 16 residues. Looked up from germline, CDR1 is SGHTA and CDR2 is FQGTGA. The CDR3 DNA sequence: TGTGCCGGCAGCTTACTTGGACCCCTCACGATAGATGAGCAGTTCTTC. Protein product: CAGSLLGPLTIDEQFF.

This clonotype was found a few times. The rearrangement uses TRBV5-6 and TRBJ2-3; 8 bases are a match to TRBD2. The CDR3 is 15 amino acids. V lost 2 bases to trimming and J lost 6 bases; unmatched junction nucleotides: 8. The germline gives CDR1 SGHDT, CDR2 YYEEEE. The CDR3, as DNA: TGTGCCAGCAGCTTTCAGGGACTAGTCTCGGATACGCAGTATTTT. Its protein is CASSFQGLVSDTQYF. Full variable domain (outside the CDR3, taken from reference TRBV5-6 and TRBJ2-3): DAGVTQSPTHLIKTRGQQVTLRCSPKSGHDTVSWYQQALGQGPQFIFQYYEEEERQRGNFPDRFSGHQFPNYSSELNVNALLLGDSALYLCASSFQGLVSDTQYFGPGTRLTVL.

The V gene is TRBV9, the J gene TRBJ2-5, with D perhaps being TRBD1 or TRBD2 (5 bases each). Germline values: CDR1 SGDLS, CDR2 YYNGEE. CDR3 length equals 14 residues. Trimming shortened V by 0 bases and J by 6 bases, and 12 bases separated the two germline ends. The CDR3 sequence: CASSVEMGVKTQYF. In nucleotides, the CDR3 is TGTGCCAGCAGCGTAGAAATGGGGGTGAAGACCCAGTACTTC.

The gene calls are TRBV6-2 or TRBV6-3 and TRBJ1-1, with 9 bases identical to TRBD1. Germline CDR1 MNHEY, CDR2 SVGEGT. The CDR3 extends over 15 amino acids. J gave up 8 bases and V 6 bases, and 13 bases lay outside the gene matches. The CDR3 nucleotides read TGTGCCAGCAGAAGGGATAGGGGACAGGGACAAGAAGCTTTCTTT. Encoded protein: CASRRDRGQGQEAFF.

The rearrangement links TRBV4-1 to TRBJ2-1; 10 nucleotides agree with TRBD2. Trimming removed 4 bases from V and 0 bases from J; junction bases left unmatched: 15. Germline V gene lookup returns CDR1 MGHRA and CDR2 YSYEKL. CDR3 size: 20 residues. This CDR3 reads CASSPSGLAVHNVSYNEQFF. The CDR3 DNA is TGCGCCAGCAGCCCTTCCGGACTAGCGGTCCATAATGTCTCCTACAATGAGCAGTTCTTC.

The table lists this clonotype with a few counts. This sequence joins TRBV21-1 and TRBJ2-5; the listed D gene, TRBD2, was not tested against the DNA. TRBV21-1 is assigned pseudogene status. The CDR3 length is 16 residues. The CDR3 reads CASTLPTDSGRRTQYF. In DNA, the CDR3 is TGTGCCAGCACGCTCCCCACAGACTCAGGCCGCCGGACCCAGTACTTC.

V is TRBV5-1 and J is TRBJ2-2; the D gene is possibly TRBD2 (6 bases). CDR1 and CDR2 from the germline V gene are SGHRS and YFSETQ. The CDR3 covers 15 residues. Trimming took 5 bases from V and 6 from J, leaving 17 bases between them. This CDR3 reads CASRSGTSSAGELFF. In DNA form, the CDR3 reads TGCGCCAGCAGGTCAGGGACTTCAAGCGCCGGGGAGCTGTTTTTT.

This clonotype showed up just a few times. CDR3 nucleotide sequence: TGTGCCAGCAGTTACTCGAGTGGGGCAGGCTACAATGAGCAGTTCTTC. Translated: CASSYSSGAGYNEQFF. The gene calls are TRBV6-2 or TRBV6-3 and TRBJ2-5, with D possibly matching TRBD1 (5 bases). The better agreement between TRBJ2-1 and the DNA end casts doubt on the J call. CDR3 length equals 16 residues. Germline values: CDR1 MNHEY, CDR2 SVGEGT.

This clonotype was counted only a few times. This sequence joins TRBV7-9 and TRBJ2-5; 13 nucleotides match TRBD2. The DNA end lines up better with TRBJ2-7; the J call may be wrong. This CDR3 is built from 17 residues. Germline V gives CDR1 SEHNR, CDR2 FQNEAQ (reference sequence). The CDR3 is CASRGGLAGVLSYEQYF. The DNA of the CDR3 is TGTGCCAGCAGGGGAGGACTAGCGGGAGTTCTCTCCTACGAGCAGTACTTC.

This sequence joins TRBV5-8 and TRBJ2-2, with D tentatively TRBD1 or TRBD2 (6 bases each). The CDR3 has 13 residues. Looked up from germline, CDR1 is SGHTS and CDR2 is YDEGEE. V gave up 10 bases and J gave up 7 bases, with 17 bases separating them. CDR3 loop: CAPRRGEVGELFF. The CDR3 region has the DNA TGTGCCCCTCGGAGGGGGGAAGTCGGGGAGCTGTTTTTT.

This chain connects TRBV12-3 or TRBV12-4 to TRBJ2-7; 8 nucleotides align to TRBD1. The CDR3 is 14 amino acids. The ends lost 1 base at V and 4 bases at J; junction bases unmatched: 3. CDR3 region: CASSLEDRVYEQYF. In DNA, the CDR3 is TGTGCCAGCAGTTTAGAGGACAGGGTATACGAGCAGTACTTC.

The CDR3 nucleotides are TGTGCCAGCAGTTTCGCCGGGACAGGGGGCCTAGGCCCCAATGAAAAACTGTTTTTT. It codes for CASSFAGTGGLGPNEKLFF. The chain combines TRBV12-3 or TRBV12-4 with TRBJ1-4; 12 nucleotides align to TRBD1. The CDR3 loop spans 19 amino acids. With 3 bases clipped from V and 5 bases from J, the junction kept 13 bases outside the gene matches.

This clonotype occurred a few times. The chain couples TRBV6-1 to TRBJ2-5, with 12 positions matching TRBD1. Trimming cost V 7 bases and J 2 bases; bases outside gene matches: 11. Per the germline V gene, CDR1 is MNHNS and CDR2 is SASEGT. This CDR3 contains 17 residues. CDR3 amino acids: CASNPGKGQGAQETQYF. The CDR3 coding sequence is TGTGCCAGCAACCCAGGGAAGGGACAGGGGGCGCAAGAGACCCAGTACTTC.

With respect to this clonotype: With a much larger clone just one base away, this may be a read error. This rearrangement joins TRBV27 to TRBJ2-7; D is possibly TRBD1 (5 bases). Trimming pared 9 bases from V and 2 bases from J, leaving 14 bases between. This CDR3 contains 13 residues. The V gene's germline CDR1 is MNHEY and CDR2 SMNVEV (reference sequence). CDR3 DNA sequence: TGTGCCAGAAGCCTCAGGGCCACCTACGAGCAGTACTTC. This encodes CARSLRATYEQYF.

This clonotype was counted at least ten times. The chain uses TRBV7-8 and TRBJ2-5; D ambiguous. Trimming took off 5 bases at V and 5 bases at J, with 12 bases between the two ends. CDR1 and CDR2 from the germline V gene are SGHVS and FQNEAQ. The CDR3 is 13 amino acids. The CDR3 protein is CASSLRRRETQYF. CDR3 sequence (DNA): TGTGCCAGCAGCCTGAGGCGACGGGAGACCCAGTACTTC.

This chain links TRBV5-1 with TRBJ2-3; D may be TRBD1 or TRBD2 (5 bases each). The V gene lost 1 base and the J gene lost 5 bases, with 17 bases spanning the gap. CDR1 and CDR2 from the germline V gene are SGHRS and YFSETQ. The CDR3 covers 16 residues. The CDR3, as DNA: TGCGCCAGCAGCTTGCGTGCCCAGGCTGGGGGAGATACGCAGTATTTT. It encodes CASSLRAQAGGDTQYF. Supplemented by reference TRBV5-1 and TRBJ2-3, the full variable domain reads KAGVTQTPRYLIKTRGQQVTLSCSPISGHRSVSWYQQTPGQGLQFLFEYFSETQRNKGNFPGRFSGRQFSNSRSEMNVSTLELGDSALYLCASSLRAQAGGDTQYFGPGTRLTVL.

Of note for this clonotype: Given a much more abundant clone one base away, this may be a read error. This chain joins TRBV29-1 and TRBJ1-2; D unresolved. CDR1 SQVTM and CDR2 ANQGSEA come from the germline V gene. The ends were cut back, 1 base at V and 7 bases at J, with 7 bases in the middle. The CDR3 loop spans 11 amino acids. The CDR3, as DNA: TGCAGCGTTGAAGTGGGCCGTGGCTACACCTTC. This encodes CSVEVGRGYTF.

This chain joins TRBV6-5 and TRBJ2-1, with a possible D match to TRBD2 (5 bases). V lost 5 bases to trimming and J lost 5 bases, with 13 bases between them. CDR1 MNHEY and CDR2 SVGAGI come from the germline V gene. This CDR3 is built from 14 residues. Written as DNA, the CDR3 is TGTGCCAGCAGTGACGGTAGAGGGAACAATGAGCAGTTCTTC. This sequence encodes CASSDGRGNNEQFF.

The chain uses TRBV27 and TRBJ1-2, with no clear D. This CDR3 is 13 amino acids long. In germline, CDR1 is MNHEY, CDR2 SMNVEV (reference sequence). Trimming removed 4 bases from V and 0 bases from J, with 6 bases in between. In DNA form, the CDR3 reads TGTGCCAGCAGTTCCGCACCTAACTATGGCTACACCTTC. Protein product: CASSSAPNYGYTF.

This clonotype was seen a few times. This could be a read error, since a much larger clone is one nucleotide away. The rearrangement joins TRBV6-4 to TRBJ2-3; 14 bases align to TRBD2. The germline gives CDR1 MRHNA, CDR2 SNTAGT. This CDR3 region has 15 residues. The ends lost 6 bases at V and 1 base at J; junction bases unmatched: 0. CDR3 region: CASRGLAGGTDTQYF. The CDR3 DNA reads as TGTGCCAGCAGGGGACTAGCGGGGGGCACAGATACGCAGTATTTT.